The 30 T cell receptor beta chains presented below share a single source sample, sequenced in a study of blood T cell repertoires in COVID-19. Here immunoSEQ multiplex PCR was the method, and the copy in TCRdb shows in-frame clones only, minus some. The data contain 40,000 to 60,000 clones, about four fifths of them singletons. The sequenced sample was peripheral blood. Receptor source: a man aged 50-60 years with acute or convalescent COVID-19.

V is TRBV4-3 and J is TRBJ2-7; TRBD2 is a possible D gene (6 bases). The germline CDR1 and CDR2 sequences are LGHNA and YSLEER. This CDR3 has 15 amino acids. V lost 3 bases to trimming and J lost 3 bases, with 15 bases between them. CDR3 sequence reads: CASSHASGRDYEQYF. The CDR3 DNA reads as TGCGCCAGCAGCCATGCTTCGGGGCGGGACTACGAGCAGTACTTC.

The J gene is TRBJ1-2, the V gene TRBV28, with D perhaps TRBD1 (6 bases). CDR1 and CDR2 (germline): MDHEN, SYDVKM. The CDR3 runs to 14 residues. Trimming took off 3 bases at V and 4 bases at J, with 12 bases between the two ends. The CDR3 DNA is TGTGCCAGCAGTTTGGTAGGGGGGGGCTATGGCTACACCTTC. This sequence encodes CASSLVGGGYGYTF.

This clone was observed once. The J gene is TRBJ2-1, the V gene TRBV7-2; 9 positions agree with TRBD2. In germline, CDR1 is SGHTA, CDR2 FQGNSA. The CDR3 totals 14 residues. V shed 3 bases, J shed 9 bases, and the junction held 6 bases outside the gene matches. Here the CDR3 DNA reads TGTGCCAGCAGCTTTAGGGTAGCGGGAGCTGAGCAGTTCTTC. Translating it yields CASSFRVAGAEQFF.

The V gene is TRBV3-1 (or the pseudogene TRBV3-2), the J gene TRBJ2-5; the D gene is possibly TRBD1 (6 bases). The CDR3 spans 17 residues. Germline CDR1 is LGHDT and CDR2 is YNNKEL (reference sequence). Trimming took off 7 bases at V and 1 base at J, with 22 bases between the two ends. Written as DNA, the CDR3 is TGTGCCAGCATCTCGAGCTTATGGACAGTCCGCCAAGAGACCCAGTACTTC. Translation gives CASISSLWTVRQETQYF.

V is TRBV23-1 and J is TRBJ2-7; possibly TRBD1 for D (7 bases). Being an ORF, TRBV23-1 has a function that is uncertain. The CDR3 sequence is 17 residues long. V was cut by 0 bases and J by 6 bases, with 21 bases left in between. CDR3 DNA sequence: TGCGCCAGCAGTCAATCGAGCCCGGAGGGGAAGGGGGCCGAGCAGTACTTC. This codes for CASSQSSPEGKGAEQYF.

This clone was seen once. This chain links TRBV15 with TRBJ2-1, with 8 bases matching TRBD2. From germline, CDR1 is LNHNV and CDR2 YYDKDF (reference sequence). This CDR3 contains 19 residues. The ends lost 1 base at V and 3 bases at J; junction bases unmatched: 14. For the CDR3, the DNA is TGTGCCACCAGCAGAGGGGTAGCGGGACCGAACAGAAACTACAATGAGCAGTTCTTC. Amino acids: CATSRGVAGPNRNYNEQFF.

This clone was seen a few times. CDR3 in DNA: TGTGCCAGCAGCTTGGGACAGACTTCTCAGTACTTC. This translates into CASSLGQTSQYF. The chain recombines TRBV5-4 with TRBJ2-5; a weak D match, TRBD1 (5 bases). CDR1 is SGHNT and CDR2 is YYREEE in the germline V gene (reference sequence). The CDR3 runs to 12 residues. Trimming took 0 bases from V and 11 from J, leaving 11 bases between them.

V and J are TRBV9 and TRBJ1-1; D unclear. This CDR3 contains 15 residues. Germline CDR1 SGDLS, CDR2 YYNGEE. The V gene lost 0 bases and the J gene lost 1 base, with 10 bases spanning the gap. CDR3 in amino acids: CASSVALERNTEAFF. CDR3 bases: TGTGCCAGCAGCGTAGCATTAGAAAGGAACACTGAAGCTTTCTTT.

This clone was picked up a small number of times. V gene TRBV30 combines with J gene TRBJ2-1; 8 bases map to TRBD1. This CDR3 region has 15 residues. V lost 1 base to trimming and J lost 2 bases; unmatched junction nucleotides: 4. Germline CDR1 is GTSNPN and CDR2 is SVGIG (reference sequence). CDR3 residues: CAWSALQGAYNEQFF. The CDR3 coding sequence is TGTGCCTGGAGTGCGCTACAGGGGGCCTACAATGAGCAGTTCTTC.

The rearrangement joins TRBV7-2 to TRBJ1-3; the D is unclear. This CDR3 has 19 residues. Germline loops: CDR1 SGHTA, CDR2 FQGNSA. Trimming pared 1 base from V and 1 base from J, leaving 20 bases between. As DNA, the CDR3 is TGTGCCAGCAGCTTAGAAGTCCGGGAGAGTTTCCAGTCTGGAAACACCATATATTTT. This gives the protein CASSLEVRESFQSGNTIYF.

The rearrangement uses TRBV20-1 and TRBJ2-7; D is unclear. The CDR3 is 11 residues long. Trimming removed 3 bases at V and 6 bases at J, with 9 bases between. Germline lookup yields CDR1 DFQATT and CDR2 SNEGSKA (reference sequence). Here the CDR3 DNA reads TGCAGTGCTAGGCCCCAGCGCGAGCAGTACTTC. Residues: CSARPQREQYF.

The chain combines TRBV13 with TRBJ2-7; 10 bases are a match to TRBD2. This CDR3 comprises 15 residues. V was clipped by 6 bases and J by 2 bases; unmatched bases: 7. Looked up from germline, CDR1 is PRHDT and CDR2 is FYEKMQ (reference sequence). The CDR3 reads CASRLAGQDPYEQYF. CDR3 bases: TGTGCCAGCAGACTAGCGGGACAGGACCCCTACGAGCAGTACTTC.

The chain employs TRBV19 and TRBJ2-1; TRBD2 agrees at 12 bases. Germline CDR1 and CDR2: LNHDA and SQIVND (reference sequence). The CDR3 spans 17 residues. Trimming took 4 bases from V and 5 from J; bases not matched to a gene: 9. CDR3 coding DNA: TGTGCCAGTAGTAGGCCTTCTAGCGGGAGGGCCAACAATGAGCAGTTCTTC. It yields the protein CASSRPSSGRANNEQFF. The full variable domain, its missing parts supplied by reference TRBV19 and TRBJ2-1, is DGGITQSPKYLFRKEGQNVTLSCEQNLNHDAMYWYRQDPGQGLRLIYYSQIVNDFQKGDIAEGYSVSREKKESFPLTVTSAQKNPTAFYLCASSRPSSGRANNEQFFGPGTRLTVL.

The chain links TRBV19 to TRBJ2-1; 7 nucleotides match TRBD2. The V gene's germline CDR1 is LNHDA and CDR2 SQIVND (reference sequence). V lost 1 base and J lost 7; bases outside the gene matches: 7. This CDR3 region has 15 residues. The chain's CDR3 is CASSIGGSRRNEQFF. DNA for the CDR3: TGTGCCAGTAGTATAGGCGGGAGTCGGAGAAATGAGCAGTTCTTC. The full variable domain, rest sourced from reference TRBV19 and TRBJ2-1, is DGGITQSPKYLFRKEGQNVTLSCEQNLNHDAMYWYRQDPGQGLRLIYYSQIVNDFQKGDIAEGYSVSREKKESFPLTVTSAQKNPTAFYLCASSIGGSRRNEQFFGPGTRLTVL.

This chain uses TRBV4-1 with TRBJ2-5, with D perhaps matching TRBD2 (6 bases). The CDR3 is made up of 16 amino acids. Germline values: CDR1 MGHRA, CDR2 YSYEKL. Trimming stripped 5 bases from V and 1 base from J, with 17 bases between. CDR3 residues: CASSSPGRQSQETQYF. The CDR3 DNA is TGCGCCAGCAGCTCCCCCGGGAGACAGAGCCAAGAGACCCAGTACTTC.

The chain uses TRBV19 and TRBJ2-5; 14 positions match TRBD2. The CDR3 runs 18 residues. With 3 bases clipped from V and 1 base from J, the junction kept 7 bases outside the gene matches. Germline V gene lookup returns CDR1 LNHDA and CDR2 SQIVND (reference sequence). The CDR3 coding sequence is TGTGCCAGTAGTATGGGACTAGCGGGGGCCGGGCCCCAAGAGACCCAGTACTTC. Its translation is CASSMGLAGAGPQETQYF. Looking up the rest from reference TRBV19 and TRBJ2-5 gives the full variable domain: DGGITQSPKYLFRKEGQNVTLSCEQNLNHDAMYWYRQDPGQGLRLIYYSQIVNDFQKGDIAEGYSVSREKKESFPLTVTSAQKNPTAFYLCASSMGLAGAGPQETQYFGPGTRLLVL.

This clone was detected only a few times. The chain uses TRBV25-1 and TRBJ1-3; D may be TRBD1 (6 bases). CDR1 and CDR2 from the germline V gene are MGHDK and SYGVNS. Trimming removed 3 bases at V and 4 bases at J, with 13 bases between. The CDR3 spans 15 residues. Written as DNA, the CDR3 is TGTGCCAGCAGTGATCGAAGGGGGTCCGGAAACACCATATATTTT. Translation gives CASSDRRGSGNTIYF.

V and J are TRBV11-2 and TRBJ2-5, with TRBD2 matching over 7 bases. The CDR3 has 15 residues. CDR1 SGHAT and CDR2 FQNNGV come from the germline V gene. The ends lost 2 bases at V and 5 bases at J; junction bases unmatched: 8. The CDR3 DNA reads as TGTGCCAGCAGCTTAAGTGTTAGGGGAGGGGAGACCCAGTACTTC. Its protein is CASSLSVRGGETQYF.

As to this clone: In the same sample, other DNA sequences code for this CDR3. The chain is built from TRBV19 and TRBJ1-5, with D uncertain. CDR3 length equals 15 residues. V lost 3 bases, J lost 2 bases, and 11 bases lay in between. The V gene's germline CDR1 is LNHDA and CDR2 SQIVND (reference sequence). The CDR3 DNA follows: TGTGCCAGTAGTATTCGCAGCGAGGGCAATCAGCCCCAGCATTTT. It yields the protein CASSIRSEGNQPQHF.

The chain's CDR3 is CASLLDWTGGYNEQFF. In nucleotides, the CDR3 is TGTGCCAGCCTCCTTGACTGGACAGGGGGGTACAATGAGCAGTTCTTC. V gene TRBV11-2 combines with J gene TRBJ2-1, with 10 bases matching TRBD1. V dropped 8 bases and J dropped 4; count of bases not matched to a gene: 11. The germline V gene has CDR1 SGHAT and CDR2 FQNNGV. There are 16 residues in the CDR3.

The V gene is TRBV29-1, the J gene TRBJ2-7; D is unresolved. The CDR3 loop spans 13 amino acids. Trimming cost V 4 bases and J 1 base, with 11 bases left between them. Germline V CDR1 and CDR2: SQVTM, ANQGSEA. CDR3 coding DNA: TGCAGCGTTGCTACCTCATATTCCTACGAGCAGTACTTC. Its translation: CSVATSYSYEQYF.

The V gene is TRBV28, the J gene TRBJ2-3; TRBD1 matches 7 bases. V shed 5 bases, J shed 2 bases, and the junction held 7 bases outside the gene matches. This CDR3 has 15 amino acids. The germline V gene encodes CDR1 MDHEN and CDR2 SYDVKM. CDR3 amino acids: CASSILTGNTDTQYF. The CDR3, as DNA: TGTGCCAGCAGTATTTTGACAGGGAACACAGATACGCAGTATTTT. Looking up the rest from reference TRBV28 and TRBJ2-3 gives the full variable domain: DVKVTQSSRYLVKRTGEKVFLECVQDMDHENMFWYRQDPGLGLRLIYFSYDVKMKEKGDIPEGYSVSREKKERFSLILESASTNQTSMYLCASSILTGNTDTQYFGPGTRLTVL.

On this clone itself: The sample has other DNA sequences that encode this CDR3 too. The chain joins TRBV18 to TRBJ1-2; 8 bases map to TRBD1. The trim removed 3 bases at V and 4 bases at J, leaving 1 base unmatched. Looked up from germline, CDR1 is KGHSH and CDR2 is LQKENI. The CDR3 contains 13 residues. CDR3 amino acids: CASSPDRVYGYTF. The CDR3 DNA reads TGTGCCAGCTCACCGGACAGGGTCTATGGCTACACCTTC.

In its sample, this clone was seen once. The genes are TRBV29-1 and TRBJ2-1; D call uncertain. The V end lost 2 bases, the J end lost 3 bases, and 5 bases lay between the germline ends. The germline CDR1 and CDR2 sequences are SQVTM and ANQGSEA. The CDR3 runs to 12 residues. CDR3 amino acids: CSVEQVYNEQFF. The CDR3 DNA reads TGCAGCGTTGAACAGGTCTACAATGAGCAGTTCTTC.

The chain joins TRBV7-9 to TRBJ2-1, with D perhaps TRBD2 (6 bases). Trimming cost V 5 bases and J 7 bases, with 24 bases left between them. The CDR3 loop spans 17 amino acids. Germline CDR1 reads SEHNR; CDR2 reads FQNEAQ (reference sequence). Written as DNA, the CDR3 is TGTGCCAGCAGCACCCCGGTGGAGACTAGGGTTGAAAATGAGCAGTTCTTC. This sequence encodes CASSTPVETRVENEQFF.

The rearrangement links TRBV2 to TRBJ1-5; D gene ambiguous. Deletions cut 5 bases from V and 0 bases from J, with 11 bases between. The CDR3 has 15 amino acids. The germline V gene has CDR1 SNHLY and CDR2 FYNNEI. CDR3 amino acids: CASSLIRDSNQPQHF. CDR3 DNA sequence: TGTGCCAGCAGTTTGATCCGGGATAGCAATCAGCCCCAGCATTTT.

This rearrangement joins TRBV9 to TRBJ1-2; 7 bases align to TRBD1. The CDR3 sequence is 15 residues long. J lost 4 bases, V lost 0 bases, and 6 bases had no gene match. Germline V gene sequence: CDR1 SGDLS, CDR2 YYNGEE. Here the CDR3 DNA reads TGTGCCAGCAGCGTAGCAATGGGGACAGCCTATGGCTACACCTTC. Its translation is CASSVAMGTAYGYTF.

As DNA, the CDR3 is TGTGCCAGCAGACAGGGGTCCGAATTCTATGGCTACACCTTC. This gives the protein CASRQGSEFYGYTF. The V and J genes are TRBV4-2 and TRBJ1-2, with 7 bases fitting TRBD1. Germline V CDR1 and CDR2: LGHNA, YNFKEQ. This CDR3 comprises 14 residues. Trimming cost V 6 bases and J 4 bases; bases outside gene matches: 8.

This sequence joins TRBV12-5 and TRBJ2-3, with D tentatively TRBD1 (5 bases). CDR3 length: 12 amino acids. V shed 7 bases and J shed 7 bases, with 12 bases lying between them. Germline lookup yields CDR1 LGHNT and CDR2 FRNRAP. This chain's CDR3 is CASAQKGHTQYF. The CDR3 DNA reads as TGTGCTAGTGCCCAAAAGGGGCATACGCAGTATTTT.

The rearrangement links TRBV28 to TRBJ2-7, with D possibly being TRBD1 (6 bases). The CDR3 spans 14 residues. V was trimmed by 3 bases and J by 3 bases, leaving 12 bases between them. The germline V gene encodes CDR1 MDHEN and CDR2 SYDVKM. The CDR3 protein is CASSFRTALYEQYF. The CDR3 DNA reads as TGTGCCAGCAGTTTTCGGACAGCCCTCTACGAGCAGTACTTC.